Included here is one T cell receptor (beta chain) sequence, with context. Its antigen is not known. The sample belongs to a study of cytomegalovirus exposure and HLA in healthy donors. Study background: In terms of ancestry, the Caucasian-associated cluster contained more than 65% of the approximately 430 genotyped donors. General study findings and limits: Earlier analysis found most TCR beta V segments productive about 87% or about 30% of the time.

Amplification used 60 Vbeta primers and 13 Jbeta primers. Assay used: immunoSEQ multiplex PCR; TCRdb lists only in-frame clones, some missing. The sample holds 110,000 to 150,000 clones, over 70% seen once. From germline, CDR1 is SGHTS and CDR2 YDEGEE. V lost 7 bases, J lost 8 bases, and 22 bases lay in between. The CDR3 spans 16 residues. This rearrangement joins TRBV5-8 to TRBJ1-6; possibly TRBD1 for D (5 bases). Sample: PBMCs. The TCR comes from a man aged 30 to 39 in good health and CMV-seronegative. CDR3 bases: TGTGCCAGCGAGCTTAGTCTGGGGCAGGGTGATTCACCCCTCCACTTT. Amino acids: CASELSLGQGDSPLHF.